Given below is one TCR beta chain in context. The antigen is undetermined. This entry belongs to a study of T cells after posttransplantation cyclophosphamide. Deletions cut 2 bases from V and 3 bases from J, with 14 bases between. The CDR3 has 15 amino acids. Germline V gene lookup returns CDR1 SGHTA and CDR2 FQGTGA. The data were produced by immunoSEQ multiplex PCR, yet TCRdb's version contains in-frame clones alone and is incomplete. The sample lists about 22,000 clones, approximately 97% occurring once. The naive gate required viable CD3+CD4+ or CD3+CD8+ cells with CCR7+CD45RA+CD45RO-CD95-CD27+CD28+ phenotype. The related graft donor's blood sample was taken on the day of bone marrow donation. Broader study findings: Recipient CMV seropositivity and CMV reactivation strongly tracked TRB clonality.

The genes are TRBV7-3 and TRBJ2-7; tentatively, D is TRBD1 (5 bases). The TCR originated in a man aged 45-60 years in good health, CMV-negative, and a related stem cell transplant donor. The sequenced sample consisted of naive CD4+ T cells sorted from PBMCs. For the CDR3, the DNA is TGTGCCAGCAGCTTATCGGTGGACAAATACTACGAGCAGTACTTC. Protein product: CASSLSVDKYYEQYF.